This T cell receptor (beta chain) was observed in a study of shared clonotypes between healthy human individuals (dated by TCRdb to about 2020). Concerning the study at large: Two women and three men aged 18 to 49 years were included in the cohort. Per donor, three plates each were used for CD4 naive and CD4 memory, two for CD8 naive, and one for CD8 memory. Libraries were prepared and TCR repertoires were sequenced by different laboratories using diverse techniques, in order to increase sequencing depth and limit assay-specific biases. Leukapheresis yielded between about 0.85 and 10 billion PBMCs per donor. To estimate repertoire size and how much clonotype sharing occurs between individuals, the study deeply sequenced the blood TCR repertoires of five or six healthy adults. Study-level results and caveats: Because the study included a small number of donors, the genetic and exposure-history diversity represented was limited. Based on pairwise subsampling, the degree of clonotype sharing among donors was expected to be affected by sequencing depth. Compared with non-shared clonotypes, clonotypes shared by all four sorted-subset donors had higher generation probabilities. Sampling was restricted to blood, and TCR repertoires in tissues likely differ from the TCR repertoires found in blood. When several donors were compared, the shared fraction of clonotypes was about 5.4% for naive CD4, about 4% for naive CD8, 2% to 2.5% for memory CD4, and 0.35% to 0.4% for memory CD8. Even with the large sequencing depth, rarefaction of the sorted-subset datasets indicated that sequencing was incomplete. Larger estimated clonotype richness was generally found for naive subsets than for memory subsets.

CDR1 and CDR2, per the germline V gene, are SGHVS and FNYEAQ. V loses 5 bases at its end and J loses 4 bases; junction bases beyond the gene matches: 9. Taken from cysteine to phenylalanine, the CDR3 has 15 residues. Of all the DNA, just the CDR3 is kept, 45 bases in frame from base 1. Using the deep immunoSEQ assay, TCR CDR3 regions were amplified from genomic DNA by multiplex PCR. For each cell subset, the extracted genomic DNA was distributed evenly across all wells of several immunoSEQ 96-well plates, and each plate served as one replicate. For sorted subsets, roughly 200 ng of genomic DNA, equivalent to 30,000 or so T cell genomes, went into each replicate PCR. The purified libraries were quantified using a Qubit 3.0 fluorometer, sized with a Bioanalyzer 2100, and then quantified again using the KAPA Library Quantification kit. A separate single-read 150-cycle Illumina NextSeq 550 flow cell was used to sequence each immunoSEQ 96-well plate. The authors' analysis ran thus. Because only junctional sequences without quality scores were contained in the immunoSEQ output, filtering matching that applied to full-length reads could not be performed. Sequences were annotated with PyIR, a Python wrapper for IgBLAST v1.9, and V/J genes and CDR3 were assigned using IMGT germline references. Reads were removed for weak V/J assignments (E-value above 1e-6), missing CDR3, stop codons, out-of-frame junctions, or ambiguous translated residues. V3J clonotypes were defined as sequences sharing the same inferred V gene, J gene, and CDR3 amino acid sequence. Percentage overlap between repertoires was computed as shared unique clonotypes divided by the size of the smaller repertoire. Repertoire richness was assessed with RTK rarefaction, the Chao1 estimator, and Recon v2.1 estimates of unobserved clonotypes. For all TCRbeta clonotypes obtained by the gDNA method from a handful of donors, generation probabilities were computed with OLGA. What TCRdb holds here is the immuneACCESS table cut down to in-frame rearrangements. Part of the clones is not present; checked against another copy, under half of the missing clones reflect an unresolved V gene, and the others are unexplained. The V and J calls and clone size were taken over from that table, and D and trimming were inferred from the DNA. In all, the sample holds approximately 1.9 million clones, and just under 95% of those were seen once. Approximately 1.7% of the sample is taken by the ten largest.

CD8 naive samples consisted of CD45RO-negative cells that were positively selected for CCR7, yielding a CD45RA+CCR7+ population without TemRA cells. Donors were healthy HIV-negative adults with no recently reported acute infections or vaccinations. All donors were Caucasian adults living in Nashville, Tennessee, USA. Blood was obtained by leukapheresis, after which PBMCs were separated by Ficoll-Histopaque density gradient centrifugation and cryopreserved in liquid nitrogen vapor phase. Analytical flow cytometry was used to check the purity and quantity of each magnetically sorted T cell population. Genomic DNA was isolated from each sorted fraction and quantified by UV absorbance on a Nanodrop 2000c. Concerning this clone: Its antigen target is currently unknown. No per-base quality is available; no much larger clone lies one base away.

The receptor's source is a man between 18 and 35 years old in good health. Some clones in this sample may be carry-over from other donors' samples. The specimen was naive CD8+ T cells from PBMCs. The sample's cell subset or site, from its label and the paper: CD45RA+CCR7+. Recombination connected TRBV7-6 to TRBJ1-1, with TRBD1 identical over 8 junction bases. The DNA sequence is as follows: TGTGCCAGCAGCCCCGGACAGGGCGTTGCCACTGAAGCTTTCTTT. The translation is CASSPGQGVATEAFF.